This T cell receptor beta chain was captured by sequencing in a study of PD-1 blockade in mismatch repair-deficient tumors. Libraries were prepared by immunoSEQ multiplex PCR; TCRdb keeps only in-frame clonotypes and omits some of them. The table records roughly 53,000 clones, about 80% of them present only once. Points on this clone: Its specificity is not known.

The CDR3 runs 15 residues. Per germline, CDR1 SEHNR and CDR2 FQNEAQ (reference sequence). V lost 5 bases and J 4 bases, leaving 18 bases between the germline ends. Study-wide points: After pembrolizumab, tumor-resident clones rose rapidly, then generally contracted before radiologic responses.

PCR or immunohistochemistry showed mismatch repair deficiency in every enrolled patient. Three pembrolizumab responders had their TCRs sequenced. The sequence came from an adult with mismatch repair-deficient cancer. The V gene is TRBV7-9, the J gene TRBJ2-7; tentative D call: TRBD1 (5 bases). The sample here was peripheral blood, taken 4 weeks after starting pembrolizumab. In DNA, the CDR3 is TGTGCCAGCAGCACCCCATCCCAGGGATCGTACGAGCAGTACTTC. Translation: CASSTPSQGSYEQYF. The complete variable domain, with remaining parts taken from reference TRBV7-9 and TRBJ2-7, reads DTGVSQNPRHKITKRGQNVTFRCDPISEHNRLYWYRQTLGQGPEFLTYFQNEAQLEKSRLLSDRFSAERPKGSFSTLEIQRTEQGDSAMYLCASSTPSQGSYEQYFGPGTRLTVT.